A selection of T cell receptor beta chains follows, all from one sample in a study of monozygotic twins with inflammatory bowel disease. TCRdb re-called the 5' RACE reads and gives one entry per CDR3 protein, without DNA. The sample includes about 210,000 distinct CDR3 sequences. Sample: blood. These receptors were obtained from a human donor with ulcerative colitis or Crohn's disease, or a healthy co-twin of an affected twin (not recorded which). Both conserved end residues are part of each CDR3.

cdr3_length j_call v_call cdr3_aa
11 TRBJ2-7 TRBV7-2 CASSDYYEQYF
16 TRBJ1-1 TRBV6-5 CASSFNSATGNTEAFF
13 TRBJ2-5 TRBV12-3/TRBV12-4 CASSRTGGETQYF
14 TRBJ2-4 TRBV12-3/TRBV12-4 CASNRDVAKNIQYF
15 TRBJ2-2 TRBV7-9 CASSSRDFIAGELFF
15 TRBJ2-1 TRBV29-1 CSGESGLAVYNEQFF
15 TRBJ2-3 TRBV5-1 CASSNRTGRTDTQYF
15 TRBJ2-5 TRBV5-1 CASSLEATKQETQYF
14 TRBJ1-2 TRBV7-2 CASSLDSGPYGYTF
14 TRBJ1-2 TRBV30 CAWDDRAFNYGYTF
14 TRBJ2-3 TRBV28 CASSLQGRADTQYF
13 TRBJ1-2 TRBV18 CASSPPGFYGYTF
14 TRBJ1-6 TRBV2 CASRLQGANSPLHF
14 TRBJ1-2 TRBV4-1 CASSQEAVNYGYTF
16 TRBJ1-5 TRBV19 CASAVGSIDGNQPQHF
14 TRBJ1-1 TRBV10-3 CAISEPGGVTEAFF
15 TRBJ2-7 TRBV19 CASSPYGTGTYEQYF
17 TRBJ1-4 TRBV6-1 CASKTGRVTATNEKLFF
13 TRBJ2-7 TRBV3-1 CASSQDDKFEQYF
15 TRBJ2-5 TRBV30 CAWSVSSGTRETQYF
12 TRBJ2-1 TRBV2 CASSVKGNEQFF
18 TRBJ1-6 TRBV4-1 CASSQTGTGDSYNSPLHF
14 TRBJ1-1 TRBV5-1 CASSLPLTGHEAFF
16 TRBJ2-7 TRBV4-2 CASSQGLLPSHYEQYF
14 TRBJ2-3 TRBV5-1 CASSLQAFTDTQYF
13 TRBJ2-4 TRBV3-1 CASSPRGINIQYF
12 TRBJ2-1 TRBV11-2 CASSAPGTRQFF
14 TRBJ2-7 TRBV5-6 CASSWGDSSYEQYF
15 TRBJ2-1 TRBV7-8 CASSVGGLGSNEQFF
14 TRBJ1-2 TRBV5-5 CASSLSAGNYGYTF
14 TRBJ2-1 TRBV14 CASSQRQSYNEQFF
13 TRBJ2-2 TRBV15 CATRQGNTGELFF
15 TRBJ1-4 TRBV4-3 CASSPKGATNEKLFF
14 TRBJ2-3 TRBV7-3 CASSIDRGADTQYF
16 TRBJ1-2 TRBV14 CASSQGTRRGSYGYTF
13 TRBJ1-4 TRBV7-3 CASSLGPEEKLFF
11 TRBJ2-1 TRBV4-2 CASSQEAEQFF
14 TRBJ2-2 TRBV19 CASKKRPNTGELFF
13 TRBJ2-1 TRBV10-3 CAITPAEANEQFF
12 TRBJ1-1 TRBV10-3 CAIVDTGAEAFF
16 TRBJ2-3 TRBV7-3 CASSLRTGGITDTQYF
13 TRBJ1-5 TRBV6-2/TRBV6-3 CASSYPVTQPQHF
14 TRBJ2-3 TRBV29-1 CSVDPRDSTDTQYF
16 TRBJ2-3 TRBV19 CASSTPTGRGTDTQYF
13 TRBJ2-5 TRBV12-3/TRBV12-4 CASRLWSSETQYF
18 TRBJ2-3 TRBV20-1 CSARGGGRSESSGDTQYF
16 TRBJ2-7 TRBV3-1 CASSQVRTGVAYEQYF
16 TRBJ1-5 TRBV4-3 CASSQGRTLSNQPQHF
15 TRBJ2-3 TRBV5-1 CASSLAPRGADTQYF
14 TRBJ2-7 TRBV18 CASSNRDDSYEQYF